The TCR beta chain under discussion was sequenced for a study of human T cells and chemical hapten exposure. About the study: Donors were sensitized with 2% DPC on the upper inner arm. Predominantly women, the patients had alopecia areata, totalis or universalis.

Study results and caveats: Once DPC sensitization occurred, TCRs above 1 in 1000 frequency showed no change.

Stated time point: pre-sensitization, week 0. As to treatment: therapeutic diphenylcyclopropenone sensitization with weekly scalp DPC. Individual cDNA molecules in this library carried unique molecular identifiers. TCRdb analysed the RACE reads with MiXCR anew, one entry per CDR3 protein. The repertoire consists of under 95,000 distinct CDR3 sequences, with approximately 9% occurring once and the leading ten covering around 2.6%. This clonotype appeared a few times. Antigen specificity is unknown. This CDR3 has 13 residues. The germline V and J ends were trimmed by 5 bases and 4 bases, with 10 bases remaining between them. Germline values: CDR1 SGHTA, CDR2 FQGNSA.

The source is a man aged 35 to 55 with alopecia areata. Some clones in this sample may be carry-over from other donors' samples. Here the sequenced sample was whole blood, taken in connection with sensitization to the hapten diphenylcyclopropenone (DPC). The genes are TRBV7-2 and TRBJ2-3; D ambiguous. The CDR3 region is CASSPKAADTQYF. CDR3 in DNA: TGTGCCAGCAGCCCAAAGGCCGCAGATACGCAGTATTTT.